This T cell receptor (beta chain) is drawn from a study of cytomegalovirus exposure and HLA in healthy donors. Whole-study findings and limits: Excluded: some indistinguishable V segments such as TRBV6-2 and TRBV6-3. In a later analysis, parvovirus B19, influenza, CMV and Epstein-Barr virus appeared linked to several top co-occurrence clusters. TCR beta V- and J-gene trimming, according to a later analysis, was linked to a missense DCLRE1C variant.

Remarks on this clone: Antigen unknown.

It was with 60 Vbeta and 13 Jbeta primers that the PCR ran. The method was immunoSEQ multiplex PCR; TCRdb's version includes in-frame clones alone and lacks a portion of them. The table includes approximately 87,000 clones, approximately 85% detected once. This CDR3 contains 14 residues. The V and J ends lost 6 bases and 8 bases, in that order; junction bases with no gene match: 9. Germline V gene sequence: CDR1 SGHTA, CDR2 FQGNSA. The sequence came from a woman aged 18-30 years in good health and CMV-seropositive. The chain joins TRBV7-2 to TRBJ1-2, with TRBD1 identical over 10 bases. The source material was PBMCs. This chain's CDR3 is CASSPTGGSKGYTF. The CDR3 DNA is TGTGCCAGCAGTCCGACAGGGGGCTCGAAAGGCTACACCTTC. Based on the CDR3 plus reference TRBV7-2 and TRBJ1-2, the full variable domain is GAGVSQSPSNKVTEKGKDVELRCDPISGHTALYWYRQSLGQGLEFLIYFQGNSAPDKSGLPSDRFSAERTGGSVSTLTIQRTQQEDSAVYLCASSPTGGSKGYTFGSGTRLTVV.